These 32 T cell receptor beta chains originate from one sample sequenced in a study of blood T cell repertoires in COVID-19. Produced via immunoSEQ multiplex PCR; TCRdb's table is partial and in-frame only. Among 77,000 or so clones listed, under 80% were seen once. Source material: peripheral blood. These receptors were obtained from an elderly woman with active or convalescent COVID-19.

The chain has TRBV6-1 and TRBJ1-2, with D possibly matching TRBD1 (5 bases). Germline values: CDR1 MNHNS, CDR2 SASEGT. V dropped 1 base and J dropped 5 bases, with 11 bases sitting between them. The CDR3 length is 14 residues. In nucleotides, the CDR3 is TGTGCCAGCAGTGAAGGGACGGGGGGTTATGGCTACACCTTC. It translates to CASSEGTGGYGYTF.

This chain uses TRBV19 with TRBJ2-3, with TRBD2 matching over 9 bases. CDR3 length: 16 amino acids. CDR1 LNHDA and CDR2 SQIVND come from the germline V gene (reference sequence). The J segment lost 4 bases and the V segment lost 5 bases, leaving 10 bases of the junction unmatched. The CDR3 DNA reads TGTGCCAGTAGTGGCCATCTAGCGGGGTCGGCAGATACGCAGTATTTT. Its translation: CASSGHLAGSADTQYF.

The rearrangement joins TRBV3-1 (or the pseudogene TRBV3-2) to TRBJ1-5; D call uncertain. Germline V gene sequence: CDR1 LGHDT, CDR2 YNNKEL (reference sequence). CDR3 size: 14 residues. V was shortened by 4 bases and J by 5 bases, with 12 bases between the two germline ends. The CDR3 bases are TGTGCCAGCAGCCGAGGAAAGATCTATCAGCCCCAGCATTTT. Translating gives CASSRGKIYQPQHF.

V usage is TRBV2 and J usage is TRBJ1-2; TRBD1 might be the D (6 bases). Trimming cost V 3 bases and J 4 bases, with 15 bases left between them. The CDR3 has 15 amino acids. Germline V lookup: CDR1 SNHLY, CDR2 FYNNEI. The CDR3 sequence is CASSESQGMIYGYTF. CDR3 coding DNA: TGTGCCAGCAGTGAGTCTCAGGGGATGATCTATGGCTACACCTTC.

The CDR3 protein is CASSPTVGGTEAFF. The CDR3 region has the DNA TGTGCCAGCAGCCCGACAGTCGGGGGCACTGAAGCTTTCTTT. V usage is TRBV7-2 and J usage is TRBJ1-1; tentatively, D is TRBD1 (5 bases). CDR3 length equals 14 residues. V was shortened by 5 bases and J by 4 bases, with 14 bases between the two germline ends. Germline V CDR1 and CDR2: SGHTA, FQGNSA.

The chain employs TRBV5-6 and TRBJ2-7; TRBD2 is a possible D gene (5 bases). This CDR3 is 16 amino acids long. Germline CDR1 and CDR2: SGHDT and YYEEEE. V shed 0 bases and J shed 9 bases, with 22 bases lying between them. Written as DNA, the CDR3 is TGTGCCAGCAGCTTGGGAACCGGGGTTCTACGATTCGGGCAGTACTTC. Encoded protein: CASSLGTGVLRFGQYF.

The V and J genes are TRBV7-9 and TRBJ1-5, with 7 nucleotides matching TRBD1. The V segment lost 5 bases and the J segment 5 bases; nucleotides outside the gene matches: 6. The CDR3 runs to 14 residues. Germline V lookup: CDR1 SEHNR, CDR2 FQNEAQ (reference sequence). CDR3 region: CASSDRQGYQPQHF. The CDR3 nucleotides read TGTGCCAGCAGCGATAGACAGGGTTATCAGCCCCAGCATTTT.

The chain couples TRBV4-2 to TRBJ1-3, with unresolved D. CDR1 LGHNA and CDR2 YNFKEQ come from the germline V gene. The CDR3 spans 15 residues. The ends were cut back, 0 bases at V and 6 bases at J, with 12 bases in the middle. The CDR3 bases are TGTGCCAGCAGCCAAGAAGAGGGTCGTGAAAACACCATATATTTT. This translates into CASSQEEGRENTIYF.

The V call is TRBV7-2, the J call TRBJ2-3; TRBD2 agrees at 16 bases. The length of the CDR3 is 16 residues. The germline V gene encodes CDR1 SGHTA and CDR2 FQGNSA. V was clipped by 4 bases and J by 4 bases; unmatched bases: 2. Here the CDR3 reads CASSSGTSGGADTQYF. Here the CDR3 DNA reads TGTGCCAGCAGCTCGGGGACTAGCGGGGGGGCAGATACGCAGTATTTT.

The chain employs TRBV9 and TRBJ2-1; 7 bases line up with TRBD1. V lost 7 bases, J lost 3 bases, and 10 bases stayed unmatched. The CDR3 length is 15 residues. Germline CDR1 is SGDLS and CDR2 is YYNGEE. CDR3 nucleotide sequence: TGTGCCAGCGGAAGACAGGGACCAAACTACAATGAGCAGTTCTTC. This codes for CASGRQGPNYNEQFF.

The rearrangement joins TRBV6-2 or TRBV6-3 to TRBJ1-5; maybe TRBD1 (6 bases). The CDR3 runs to 14 residues. Germline V gene lookup returns CDR1 MNHEY and CDR2 SVGEGT. V shed 4 bases and J shed 4 bases, with 11 bases lying between them. The DNA of the CDR3 is TGTGCCAGCAGTTTGTCAGGGGCGAATCAGCCCCAGCATTTT. The encoded protein is CASSLSGANQPQHF.

The genes are TRBV2 and TRBJ2-3, with D possibly matching TRBD2 (7 bases). V lost 4 bases to trimming and J lost 4 bases, with 12 bases between them. CDR1 and CDR2 from the germline V gene are SNHLY and FYNNEI. The CDR3 is 14 amino acids. The CDR3: CASSGAGAADTQYF. The CDR3 DNA follows: TGTGCCAGCAGTGGGGCGGGGGCGGCAGATACGCAGTATTTT.

The rearrangement uses TRBV7-9 and TRBJ2-2; 11 nucleotides agree with TRBD1. V gave up 4 bases and J gave up 4 bases; unmatched junction bases: 5. This CDR3 region has 16 residues. Germline V gene data show CDR1 as SEHNR and CDR2 as FQNEAQ (reference sequence). The CDR3 DNA reads as TGTGCCAGCAGCTCTGGACAGGGGGCTGGCACCGGGGAGCTGTTTTTT. This encodes CASSSGQGAGTGELFF.

This sequence joins TRBV7-2 and TRBJ2-7; a possible D gene is TRBD2 (7 bases). CDR3 length equals 14 residues. Germline CDR1 and CDR2: SGHTA and FQGNSA. Between the trimmed V and J ends, which lost 4 bases and 0 bases, there was a span of 10 bases. The DNA of the CDR3 is TGTGCCAGCAGCTATAGGGGGGGCTCCTACGAGCAGTACTTC. This codes for CASSYRGGSYEQYF.

J is TRBJ2-2 and V is TRBV27; D is perhaps TRBD1 (6 bases). Germline-derived CDR1 and CDR2 are MNHEY and SMNVEV (reference sequence). The V end was cut by 7 bases, the J end by 5 bases, with 17 bases between. The CDR3 has 15 residues. The DNA for the CDR3 is TGTGCCAGCATCCTCCGGGCAGGGGTGACCGGGGAGCTGTTTTTT. Its protein product is CASILRAGVTGELFF.

In its sample, this clone was seen once. The chain recombines TRBV7-2 with TRBJ1-2; 7 bases are a match to TRBD1. The CDR3 totals 14 residues. The ends lost 3 bases at V and 7 bases at J; junction bases unmatched: 8. Germline values: CDR1 SGHTA, CDR2 FQGNSA. For the CDR3, the DNA is TGTGCCAGCAGCTTTGACAGGGCTCCCTCTGGCTACACCTTC. This sequence encodes CASSFDRAPSGYTF.

The V gene is TRBV27, the J gene TRBJ2-5; D perhaps matches TRBD1 (5 bases). This CDR3 region has 14 residues. Germline V gene lookup returns CDR1 MNHEY and CDR2 SMNVEV (reference sequence). Trimming took off 3 bases at V and 1 base at J, with 9 bases between the two ends. This CDR3 reads CASSFSDSQETQYF. The DNA of the CDR3 is TGTGCCAGCAGTTTTTCTGACAGCCAAGAGACCCAGTACTTC.

This rearrangement joins TRBV6-5 to TRBJ1-2, with D possibly matching TRBD1 (6 bases). V was shortened by 3 bases and J by 4 bases, with 18 bases between the two germline ends. The CDR3 is 16 residues long. Germline-derived CDR1 and CDR2 are MNHEY and SVGAGI. CDR3 DNA sequence: TGTGCCAGCAGTTATTTCTTGTCAGGGGAAACCTATGGCTACACCTTC. Protein product: CASSYFLSGETYGYTF.

The chain has TRBV28 and TRBJ2-1, with TRBD2 as a possible D gene (5 bases). CDR1 and CDR2 from the germline V gene are MDHEN and SYDVKM. V lost 8 bases and J lost 1, with 9 bases in between. This CDR3 spans 13 amino acids. This CDR3 reads CASLAESYNEQFF. The CDR3 DNA is TGTGCCAGCCTAGCAGAGTCCTACAATGAGCAGTTCTTC.

J is TRBJ2-7 and V is TRBV4-1; TRBD1 matches 8 bases. Germline-derived CDR1 and CDR2 are MGHRA and YSYEKL. The CDR3 extends over 14 amino acids. The trim removed 1 base at V and 4 bases at J, leaving 3 bases unmatched. DNA of the CDR3: TGCGCCAGCAGCCAAGCAGGGGGCGGTTACGAGCAGTACTTC. As protein: CASSQAGGGYEQYF.

This chain connects TRBV25-1 to TRBJ1-2; D is perhaps TRBD1 (6 bases). Trimming took off 1 base at V and 10 bases at J, with 16 bases between the two ends. CDR3 size: 14 residues. Germline V CDR1 and CDR2: MGHDK, SYGVNS. The CDR3 DNA sequence: TGTGCCAGCAGTGAATCATTACAGGGAATGTCCTACACCTTC. The encoded protein is CASSESLQGMSYTF.

This clone has a single count. The CDR3 loop is CASSLRSSIDNQGYTF. The CDR3 region has the DNA TGTGCCAGCAGCTTAAGGAGCTCGATCGATAATCAAGGCTACACCTTC. V and J are TRBV7-8 and TRBJ1-2; D gene ambiguous. V lost 2 bases, J lost 8 bases, and 21 bases lay in between. The germline V gene has CDR1 SGHVS and CDR2 FQNEAQ. This CDR3 is built from 16 residues.

This chain links TRBV30 with TRBJ1-4, with D maybe TRBD1 (5 bases). Per germline, CDR1 GTSNPN and CDR2 SVGIG (reference sequence). The CDR3 is 13 residues long. The germline V and J ends were trimmed by 0 bases and 8 bases, with 10 bases remaining between them. CDR3 region: CAWSVAGREKLFF. CDR3 coding DNA: TGTGCCTGGAGTGTAGCGGGACGGGAAAAACTGTTTTTT.

The chain joins TRBV5-1 to TRBJ1-5; D possibly corresponds to TRBD1 (5 bases). Trimming cost V 4 bases and J 4 bases, with 15 bases left between them. Germline V gives CDR1 SGHRS, CDR2 YFSETQ. This CDR3 is built from 15 residues. CDR3 nucleotides: TGCGCCAGCAGCGAAACCGGGACTGGGAATCAGCCCCAGCATTTT. This sequence encodes CASSETGTGNQPQHF.

The rearrangement uses TRBV5-1 and TRBJ2-3, with TRBD2 matching over 9 bases. Per the germline V gene, CDR1 is SGHRS and CDR2 is YFSETQ. The CDR3 covers 15 residues. V shed 1 base and J 5 bases; nucleotides not matched to a gene: 5. The CDR3 spells CASSLQLAGQDTQYF. The CDR3 DNA follows: TGCGCCAGCAGCTTGCAGCTAGCGGGGCAAGATACGCAGTATTTT.

The V gene is TRBV19, the J gene TRBJ1-5; TRBD1 agrees at 11 bases. Germline V gene data show CDR1 as LNHDA and CDR2 as SQIVND (reference sequence). The V and J ends lost 8 bases and 4 bases, in that order; junction bases with no gene match: 4. CDR3 length equals 14 residues. CDR3 sequence: CASRGQGENQPQHF. The CDR3 bases are TGTGCCAGTCGGGGACAGGGGGAAAATCAGCCCCAGCATTTT.

The rearrangement links TRBV2 to TRBJ2-2, with D hard to call. V dropped 10 bases and J dropped 6 bases, with 15 bases sitting between them. Germline CDR1 reads SNHLY; CDR2 reads FYNNEI. This CDR3 comprises 13 residues. The CDR3 DNA follows: TGTGCCACCCGATTAAGCCCCTCCGGGGAGCTGTTTTTT. Its translation is CATRLSPSGELFF.

The V and J genes are TRBV27 and TRBJ2-3; TRBD2 matches at 12 bases. The CDR3 has 18 residues. V lost 5 bases and J lost 2; bases outside the gene matches: 11. From germline, CDR1 is MNHEY and CDR2 SMNVEV (reference sequence). The CDR3 protein is CASSAFRLAGEFTDTQYF. CDR3 DNA sequence: TGTGCCAGCAGTGCCTTTCGACTAGCGGGGGAATTCACAGATACGCAGTATTTT.

This clone was observed a handful of times. The chain has TRBV5-5 and TRBJ2-5; D is possibly TRBD2 (6 bases). The CDR3 is 14 residues long. The germline CDR1 and CDR2 sequences are SGHKS and YYEKEE (reference sequence). The germline V and J ends were trimmed by 4 bases and 7 bases, with 17 bases remaining between them. The CDR3: CASSGGSQLGTQYF. CDR3 in DNA: TGTGCCAGCAGCGGGGGGAGTCAGCTAGGGACCCAGTACTTC.

There are a few counts of this clone. The rearrangement uses TRBV19 and TRBJ1-4; 8 bases align to TRBD1. V lost 4 bases to trimming and J lost 7 bases; unmatched junction nucleotides: 5. Germline V CDR1 and CDR2: LNHDA, SQIVND (reference sequence). The CDR3 spans 14 residues. This CDR3 reads CASSTRTGFEKLFF. Written as DNA, the CDR3 is TGTGCCAGTAGTACCCGGACAGGGTTTGAAAAACTGTTTTTT.

The V call is TRBV18, the J call TRBJ1-5; 9 bases map to TRBD1. The CDR3 consists of 14 residues. Germline CDR1 is KGHSH and CDR2 is LQKENI. After removal of 6 bases from V and 5 bases from J, the junction contained 5 bases not matched to a gene. CDR3 sequence (DNA): TGTGCCAGCTCGGCGGACAGGGGCTATCAGCCCCAGCATTTT. It encodes CASSADRGYQPQHF.

The chain employs TRBV4-3 and TRBJ2-1; 12 bases are a match to TRBD2. The J segment lost 7 bases and the V segment lost 3 bases, leaving 7 bases of the junction unmatched. Looked up from germline, CDR1 is LGHNA and CDR2 is YSLEER. The CDR3 is 16 residues long. Written as DNA, the CDR3 is TGCGCCAGCAGCCAGGATCTAGCGGGGGGGGGAAATGAGCAGTTCTTC. Translation gives CASSQDLAGGGNEQFF.